These 9 T cell receptor beta chains originate from one sample sequenced in a study of blood T cell repertoires in COVID-19. The method was immunoSEQ multiplex PCR; TCRdb's version includes in-frame clones alone and lacks a portion of them. This sample has roughly 250,000 clones, with 80% to 90% found just once. Sequenced input: PBMCs or T cells enriched from blood (not recorded which). All receptors come from a woman in her forties or fifties who had recovered from COVID-19.

The V and J genes are TRBV5-4 and TRBJ2-7; the D is unclear. This CDR3 comprises 13 residues. V lost 2 bases and J lost 7, with 13 bases in between. Germline CDR1 is SGHNT and CDR2 is YYREEE (reference sequence). DNA for the CDR3: TGTGCCAGCAGCTTCCCTCTTGCGAGAGAGCAGTACTTC. Amino acid sequence: CASSFPLAREQYF.

This sequence joins TRBV5-1 and TRBJ1-4, with D unresolved. The CDR3 sequence is 15 residues long. V was clipped by 1 base and J by 7 bases, with 14 bases between them. Germline-derived CDR1 and CDR2 are SGHRS and YFSETQ. The CDR3 coding sequence is TGCGCCAGCAGCTTGTACGGGTCAAACGGTGAAAAACTGTTTTTT. Residues: CASSLYGSNGEKLFF.

The chain recombines TRBV5-5 with TRBJ2-1; possibly TRBD1 for D (6 bases). Between the trimmed V and J ends, which lost 2 bases and 10 bases, there was a span of 13 bases. The CDR3 covers 13 residues. CDR1 SGHKS and CDR2 YYEKEE come from the germline V gene (reference sequence). In DNA, the CDR3 is TGTGCCAGCAGCTTACAGGGCCCAACCGAGCAGTTCTTC. This gives the protein CASSLQGPTEQFF.

This clone appeared a single time. The chain joins TRBV10-2 to TRBJ1-5, with a weak D call TRBD1 (5 bases). This CDR3 comprises 13 residues. Germline lookup yields CDR1 WSHSY and CDR2 SAAADI. Deletions cut 8 bases from V and 0 bases from J, with 8 bases between. The CDR3 DNA follows: TGCGCCAGCGGGACTGCTAGCAATCAGCCCCAGCATTTT. Residues: CASGTASNQPQHF.

The rearrangement uses TRBV21-1 and TRBJ2-1; TRBD2 was called by the table and not checked on the DNA. TRBV21-1 is assigned pseudogene status. This CDR3 is 17 amino acids long. The CDR3 here is CASSKGRIPKVVDEQFF. The DNA for the CDR3 is TGTGCCAGCAGCAAAGGGAGGATACCCAAGGTCGTGGATGAGCAGTTCTTC.

V usage is TRBV10-3 and J usage is TRBJ1-6; 7 bases fit TRBD1. V dropped 8 bases and J dropped 6; count of bases not matched to a gene: 10. CDR3 length: 15 residues. In germline, CDR1 is ENHRY, CDR2 SYGVKD. In nucleotides, the CDR3 is TGTGCCATCGCCCCAACAGGGGATCCTAATTCACCCCTCCACTTT. Its translation: CAIAPTGDPNSPLHF.

This rearrangement joins TRBV9 to TRBJ2-3; 7 bases match TRBD2. CDR1 and CDR2 from the germline V gene are SGDLS and YYNGEE. V was clipped by 4 bases and J by 0 bases; unmatched bases: 5. The CDR3 spans 15 residues. In DNA form, the CDR3 reads TGTGCCAGCAGCCCTCTAGCGGCAAGCACAGATACGCAGTATTTT. This gives the protein CASSPLAASTDTQYF.

The chain recombines TRBV6-4 with TRBJ1-1, with D perhaps matching TRBD1 (5 bases). The CDR3 totals 14 residues. Germline CDR1 and CDR2: MRHNA and SNTAGT. Trimming shortened V by 7 bases and J by 7 bases, and 19 bases separated the two germline ends. CDR3 in amino acids: CASTPNPGISEAFF. DNA for the CDR3: TGTGCCAGCACCCCCAACCCAGGGATTAGTGAAGCTTTCTTT.

As concerns this clone: This CDR3 is also generated by other DNA sequences in the sample. The V gene is TRBV4-2, the J gene TRBJ2-7, with 9 bases lining up with TRBD2. V shed 0 bases and J 0 bases; nucleotides not matched to a gene: 3. Looked up from germline, CDR1 is LGHNA and CDR2 is YNFKEQ. The CDR3 contains 16 residues. Here the CDR3 reads CASSQDGSGSSYEQYF. CDR3 in DNA: TGTGCCAGCAGCCAAGATGGTAGCGGGAGCTCCTACGAGCAGTACTTC.